This T cell receptor (beta chain) was documented in a study of CD8+ T cells in alopecia areata. Looking at the study overall: Patients remained on tofacitinib for 6 to 18 months and then went 6 months without it.

Specified treatment: oral pan-JAK inhibitor, 5-10 mg twice daily. Study observations and caveats: Lesional scalp, notably in alopecia totalis/universalis, had clonality above that of normal scalp. Amid tofacitinib therapy, many expanded lesional clones stayed present in scalp and blood.

Reverse transcribed after extraction, RNA yielded cDNA as the sequencing template. Here immunoSEQ multiplex PCR was the method, and the copy in TCRdb shows in-frame clones only, minus some. The table has about 90,000 clones, roughly two fifths seen once. The germline gives CDR1 MDHEN, CDR2 SYDVKM. The CDR3 spans 14 residues. With 8 bases removed from V and 5 bases from J, the gap between germline ends came to 15 bases. As to this clone: Its specificity is unknown.

Sequencing used CD8+ T cells sorted from blood, obtained at week 24, from a patient treated with tofacitinib. The clonotype comes from a human donor with alopecia areata. This sequence joins TRBV28 and TRBJ2-2; D is unresolved. CDR3 sequence: CASSLEALTGELFF. The CDR3 DNA reads TGTGCCAGCTCTTTAGAGGCCTTAACCGGGGAGCTGTTTTTT.